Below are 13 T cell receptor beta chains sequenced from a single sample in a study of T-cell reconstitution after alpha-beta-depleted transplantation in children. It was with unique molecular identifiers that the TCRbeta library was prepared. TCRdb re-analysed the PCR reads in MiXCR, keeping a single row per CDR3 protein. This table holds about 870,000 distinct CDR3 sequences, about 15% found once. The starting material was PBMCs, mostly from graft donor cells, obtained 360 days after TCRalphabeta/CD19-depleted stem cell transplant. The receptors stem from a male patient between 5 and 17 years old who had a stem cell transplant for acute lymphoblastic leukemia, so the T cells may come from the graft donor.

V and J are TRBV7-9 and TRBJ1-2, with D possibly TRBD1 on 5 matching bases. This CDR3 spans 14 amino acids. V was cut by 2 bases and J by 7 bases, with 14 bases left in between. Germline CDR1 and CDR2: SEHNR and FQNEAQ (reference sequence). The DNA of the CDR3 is TGTGCCAGCAGCTTAAGAAGGGACGGCAGTGGCTACACCTTC. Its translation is CASSLRRDGSGYTF.

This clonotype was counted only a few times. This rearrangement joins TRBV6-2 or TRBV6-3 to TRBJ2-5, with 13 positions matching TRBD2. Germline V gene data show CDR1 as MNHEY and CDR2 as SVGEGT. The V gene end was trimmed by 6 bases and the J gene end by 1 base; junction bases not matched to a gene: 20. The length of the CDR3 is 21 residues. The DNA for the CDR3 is TGTGCCAGCAGCACACCCGGACTAGCGGGAGTAAGGGCGGAGCCCCAAGAGACCCAGTACTTC. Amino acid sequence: CASSTPGLAGVRAEPQETQYF.

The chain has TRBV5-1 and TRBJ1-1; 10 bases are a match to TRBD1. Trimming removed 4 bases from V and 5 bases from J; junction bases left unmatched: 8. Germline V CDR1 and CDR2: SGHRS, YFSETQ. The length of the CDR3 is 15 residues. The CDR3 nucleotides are TGCGCCAGCAGCCAAAGGACAGGGGGGGGTACTGAAGCTTTCTTT. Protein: CASSQRTGGGTEAFF.

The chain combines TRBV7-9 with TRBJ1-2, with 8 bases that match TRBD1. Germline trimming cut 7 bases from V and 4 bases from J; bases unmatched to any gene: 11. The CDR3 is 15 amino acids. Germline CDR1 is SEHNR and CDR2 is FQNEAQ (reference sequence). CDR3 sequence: CASTIPGGVIYGYTF. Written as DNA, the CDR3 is TGTGCCAGCACCATTCCAGGGGGCGTCATCTATGGCTACACCTTC.

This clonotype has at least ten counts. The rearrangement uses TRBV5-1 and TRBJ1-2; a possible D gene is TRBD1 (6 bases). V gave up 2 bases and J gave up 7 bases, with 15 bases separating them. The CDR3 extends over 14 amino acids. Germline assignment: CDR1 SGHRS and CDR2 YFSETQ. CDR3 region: CASSFKQGIAGYTF. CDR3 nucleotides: TGCGCCAGCAGCTTTAAACAGGGAATCGCTGGCTACACCTTC.

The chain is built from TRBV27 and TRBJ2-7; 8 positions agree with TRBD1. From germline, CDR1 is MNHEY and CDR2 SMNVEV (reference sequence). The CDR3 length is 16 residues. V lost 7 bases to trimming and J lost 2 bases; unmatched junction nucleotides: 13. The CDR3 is CASKGFPGTGPYEQYF. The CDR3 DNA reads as TGTGCCAGCAAGGGTTTCCCCGGGACAGGCCCCTACGAGCAGTACTTC.

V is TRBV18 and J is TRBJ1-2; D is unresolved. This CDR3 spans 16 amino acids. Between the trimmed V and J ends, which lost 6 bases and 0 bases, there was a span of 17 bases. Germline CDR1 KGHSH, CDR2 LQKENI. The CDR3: CASSPSTPTSNYGYTF. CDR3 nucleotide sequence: TGTGCCAGCTCTCCCTCGACACCTACTTCTAACTATGGCTACACCTTC.

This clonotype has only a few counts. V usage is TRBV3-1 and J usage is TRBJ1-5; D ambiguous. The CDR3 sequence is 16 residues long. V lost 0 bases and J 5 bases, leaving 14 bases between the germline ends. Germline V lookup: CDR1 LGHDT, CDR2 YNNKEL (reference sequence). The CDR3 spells CASSQESGLGHQPQHF. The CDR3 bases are TGTGCCAGCAGCCAAGAATCGGGCCTCGGTCATCAGCCCCAGCATTTT.

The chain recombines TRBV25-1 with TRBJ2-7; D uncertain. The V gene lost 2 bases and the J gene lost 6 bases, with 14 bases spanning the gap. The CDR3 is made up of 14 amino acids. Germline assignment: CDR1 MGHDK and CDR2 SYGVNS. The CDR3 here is CASSEKGGRSEQYF. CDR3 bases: TGTGCCAGCAGTGAAAAGGGCGGAAGGAGCGAGCAGTACTTC.

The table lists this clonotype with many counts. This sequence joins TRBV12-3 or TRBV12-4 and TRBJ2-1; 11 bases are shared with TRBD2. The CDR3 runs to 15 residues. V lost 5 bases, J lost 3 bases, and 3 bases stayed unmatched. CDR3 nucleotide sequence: TGTGCCAGCAGTCCGGGACTAGCGGTCTACAATGAGCAGTTCTTC. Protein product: CASSPGLAVYNEQFF.

In DNA, the CDR3 is TGCAGCTCCCTAGGGTCTCTAGCGGGGCACAATGAGCAGTTCTTC. It translates to CSSLGSLAGHNEQFF. V gene TRBV29-1 combines with J gene TRBJ2-1; TRBD2 matches 9 bases. J lost 5 bases, V lost 8 bases, and 13 bases had no gene match. The CDR3 is made up of 15 amino acids. Per the germline V gene, CDR1 is SQVTM and CDR2 is ANQGSEA.

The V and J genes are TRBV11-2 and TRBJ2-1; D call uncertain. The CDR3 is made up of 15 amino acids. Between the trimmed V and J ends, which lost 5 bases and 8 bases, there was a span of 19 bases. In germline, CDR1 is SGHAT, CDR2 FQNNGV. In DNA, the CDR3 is TGTGCCAGCAGCCCGACTTCGGGTGCACCACATGAGCAGTTCTTC. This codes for CASSPTSGAPHEQFF.

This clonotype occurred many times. The CDR3 region is CASFLQGLTQYF. The CDR3 coding sequence is TGTGCCAGCTTCTTACAAGGCCTGACCCAGTACTTC. The V gene is TRBV2, the J gene TRBJ2-5, with D unresolved. The V end lost 8 bases, the J end lost 7 bases, and 14 bases lay between the germline ends. The CDR3 runs to 12 residues. CDR1 is SNHLY and CDR2 is FYNNEI in the germline V gene.